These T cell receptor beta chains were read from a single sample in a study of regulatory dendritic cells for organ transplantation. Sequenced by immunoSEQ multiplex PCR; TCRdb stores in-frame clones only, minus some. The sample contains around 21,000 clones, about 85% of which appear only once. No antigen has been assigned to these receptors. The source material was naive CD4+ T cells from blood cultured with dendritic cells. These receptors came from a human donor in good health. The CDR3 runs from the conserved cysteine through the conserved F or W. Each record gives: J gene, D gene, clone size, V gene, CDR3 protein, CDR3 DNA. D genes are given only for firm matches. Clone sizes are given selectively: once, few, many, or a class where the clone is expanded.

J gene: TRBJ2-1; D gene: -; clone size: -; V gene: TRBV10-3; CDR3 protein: CAIRRAGNEQFF; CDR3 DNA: TGTGCCATCAGAAGGGCGGGTAATGAGCAGTTCTTC
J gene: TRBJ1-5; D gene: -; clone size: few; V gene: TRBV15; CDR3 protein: CATSRTGSDQPQHF; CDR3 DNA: TGTGCCACCAGCCGTACAGGGAGCGATCAGCCCCAGCATTTT
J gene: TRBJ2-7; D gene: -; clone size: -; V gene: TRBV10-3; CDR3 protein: CAISESPGPREQYF; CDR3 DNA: TGTGCCATCAGTGAGTCGCCAGGGCCGCGTGAGCAGTACTTC
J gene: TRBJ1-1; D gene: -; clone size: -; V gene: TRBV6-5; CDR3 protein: CASSLRGLNTEAFF; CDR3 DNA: TGTGCCAGCAGTCTCAGGGGCTTGAACACTGAAGCTTTCTTT
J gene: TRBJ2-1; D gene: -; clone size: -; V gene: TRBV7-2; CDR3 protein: CASSDYNEQFF; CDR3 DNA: TGTGCCAGCAGCGACTACAATGAGCAGTTCTTC
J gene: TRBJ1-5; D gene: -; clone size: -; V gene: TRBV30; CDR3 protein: CAWRGLGSNQPQHF; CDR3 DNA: TGTGCCTGGAGGGGTCTTGGAAGCAATCAGCCCCAGCATTTT
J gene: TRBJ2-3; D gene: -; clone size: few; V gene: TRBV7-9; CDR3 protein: CASSLAIHRQDTDTQYF; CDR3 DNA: TGTGCCAGCAGCTTAGCGATACACCGACAAGACACAGATACGCAGTATTTT
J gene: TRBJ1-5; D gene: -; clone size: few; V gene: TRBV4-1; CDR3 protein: CASSQGGRSNQPQHF; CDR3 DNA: TGCGCCAGCAGCCAAGGCGGACGGAGCAATCAGCCCCAGCATTTT
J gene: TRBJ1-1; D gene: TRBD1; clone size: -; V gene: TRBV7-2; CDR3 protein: CASSTRTGDTEAFF; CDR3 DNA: TGTGCCAGCAGCACGCGGACAGGGGATACTGAAGCTTTCTTT
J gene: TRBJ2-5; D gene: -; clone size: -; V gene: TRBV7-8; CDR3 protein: CASKEGTETQYF; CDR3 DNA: TGTGCCAGCAAGGAGGGGACGGAGACCCAGTACTTC
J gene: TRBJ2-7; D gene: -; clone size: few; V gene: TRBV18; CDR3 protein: CASSPRQYEQYF; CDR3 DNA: TGTGCCAGCTCACCACGGCAATACGAGCAGTACTTC
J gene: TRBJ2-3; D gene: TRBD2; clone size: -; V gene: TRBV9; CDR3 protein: CASSPTRWLAGGDTQYF; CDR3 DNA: TGTGCCAGCAGCCCGACCCGGTGGCTAGCGGGAGGAGATACGCAGTATTTT
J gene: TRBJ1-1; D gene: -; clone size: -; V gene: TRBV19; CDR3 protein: CASTTGWGEAFF; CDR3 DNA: TGTGCCAGTACGACGGGTTGGGGTGAAGCTTTCTTT
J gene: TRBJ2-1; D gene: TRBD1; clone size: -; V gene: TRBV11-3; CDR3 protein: CASSVTYILTGKHNEQFF; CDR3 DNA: TGTGCCAGCAGCGTAACTTACATTTTGACAGGGAAGCACAATGAGCAGTTCTTC
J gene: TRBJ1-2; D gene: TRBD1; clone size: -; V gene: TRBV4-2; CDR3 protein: CASSQAQPGQGGYTF; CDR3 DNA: TGTGCCAGCAGCCAGGCCCAGCCGGGACAGGGGGGCTACACCTTC
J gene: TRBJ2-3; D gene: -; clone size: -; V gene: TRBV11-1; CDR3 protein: CASSLGGISTDTQYF; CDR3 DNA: TGTGCCAGCAGCTTAGGCGGGATTAGCACAGATACGCAGTATTTT
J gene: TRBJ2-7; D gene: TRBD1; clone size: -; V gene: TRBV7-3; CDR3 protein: CASSSRRGSGQGSYEQYF; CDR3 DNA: TGTGCCAGCAGCTCACGAAGAGGGTCCGGACAGGGGAGCTACGAGCAGTACTTC
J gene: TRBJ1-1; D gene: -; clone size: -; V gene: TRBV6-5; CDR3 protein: CASIIPYPREAFF; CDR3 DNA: TGTGCCAGCATCATCCCATACCCGCGCGAAGCTTTCTTT
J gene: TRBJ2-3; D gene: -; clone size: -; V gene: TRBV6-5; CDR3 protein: CASGRRGRAEDTQYF; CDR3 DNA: TGTGCCAGCGGAAGAAGGGGGAGGGCCGAAGATACGCAGTATTTT
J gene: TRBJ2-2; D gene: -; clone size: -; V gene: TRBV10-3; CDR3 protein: CAISESKASVGELFF; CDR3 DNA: TGTGCCATCAGTGAGTCGAAGGCGTCGGTCGGGGAGCTGTTTTTT
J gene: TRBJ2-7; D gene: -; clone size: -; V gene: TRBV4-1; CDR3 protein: CASSPLPHRLSYEQYF; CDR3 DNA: TGCGCCAGCAGCCCCCTCCCCCACAGGCTGTCCTACGAGCAGTACTTC
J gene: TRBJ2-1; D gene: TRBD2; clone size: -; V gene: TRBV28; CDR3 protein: CASSLPGGLRGNEQFF; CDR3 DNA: TGTGCCAGCAGTCTGCCGGGGGGGCTACGGGGCAATGAGCAGTTCTTC
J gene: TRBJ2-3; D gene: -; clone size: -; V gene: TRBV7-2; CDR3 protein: CASSLRALGTDTQYF; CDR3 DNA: TGTGCCAGCAGCTTGAGGGCTTTAGGCACAGATACGCAGTATTTT
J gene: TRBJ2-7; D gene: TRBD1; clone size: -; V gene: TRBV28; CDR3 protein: CASSPGQSTYEQYF; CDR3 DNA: TGTGCCAGCAGTCCGGGACAGAGCACCTACGAGCAGTACTTC
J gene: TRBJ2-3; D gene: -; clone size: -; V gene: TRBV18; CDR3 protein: CASSLNDGTDTQYF; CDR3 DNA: TGTGCCAGCTCACTAAATGACGGCACAGATACGCAGTATTTT
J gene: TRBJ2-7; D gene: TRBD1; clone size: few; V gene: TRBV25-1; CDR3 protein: CASSEWGTVYEQYF; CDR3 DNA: TGTGCCAGCAGTGAATGGGGGACAGTCTACGAGCAGTACTTC
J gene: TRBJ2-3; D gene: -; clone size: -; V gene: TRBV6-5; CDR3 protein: CASRVADTQYF; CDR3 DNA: TGTGCCAGCAGAGTGGCAGATACGCAGTATTTT
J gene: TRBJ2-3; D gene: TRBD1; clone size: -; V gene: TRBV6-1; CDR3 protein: CASSEQGQGTDTQYF; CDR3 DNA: TGTGCCAGCAGTGAACAAGGACAGGGCACAGATACGCAGTATTTT
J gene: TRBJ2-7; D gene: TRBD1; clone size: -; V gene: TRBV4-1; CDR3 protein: CASSQEEPGQGFYEQYF; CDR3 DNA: TGCGCCAGCAGCCAAGAAGAACCGGGACAGGGCTTCTACGAGCAGTACTTC
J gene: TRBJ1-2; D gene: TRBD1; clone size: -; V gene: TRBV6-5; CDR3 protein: CASSYSDQGGGYTF; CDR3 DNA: TGTGCCAGCAGTTACAGCGACCAGGGGGGTGGCTACACCTTC
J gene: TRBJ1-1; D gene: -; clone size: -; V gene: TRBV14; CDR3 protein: CASSQAGKRNTEAFF; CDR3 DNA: TGTGCCAGCAGCCAAGCAGGGAAAAGGAACACTGAAGCTTTCTTT
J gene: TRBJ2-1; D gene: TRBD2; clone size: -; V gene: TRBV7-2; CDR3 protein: CASSLDASGGKLYNEQFF; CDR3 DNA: TGTGCCAGCAGCTTAGATGCTAGCGGGGGCAAACTCTACAATGAGCAGTTCTTC
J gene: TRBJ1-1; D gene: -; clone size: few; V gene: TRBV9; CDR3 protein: CASSVALENTEAFF; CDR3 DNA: TGTGCCAGCAGCGTAGCTTTGGAGAACACTGAAGCTTTCTTT
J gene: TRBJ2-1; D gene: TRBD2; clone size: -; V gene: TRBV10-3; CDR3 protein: CAIKGTSGGDEQFF; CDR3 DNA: TGTGCCATCAAAGGGACTAGCGGGGGGGATGAGCAGTTCTTC
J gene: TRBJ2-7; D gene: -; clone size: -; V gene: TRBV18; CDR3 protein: CASSPLGTYEQYF; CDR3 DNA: TGTGCCAGCTCACCATTGGGGACCTACGAGCAGTACTTC
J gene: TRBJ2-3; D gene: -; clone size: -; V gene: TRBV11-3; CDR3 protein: CASSLQGTSTDTQYF; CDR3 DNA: TGTGCCAGCAGCTTACAGGGGACTAGCACAGATACGCAGTATTTT
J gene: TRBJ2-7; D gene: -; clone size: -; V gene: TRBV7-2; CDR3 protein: CASSLSSREYEQYF; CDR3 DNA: TGTGCCAGCAGCTTATCAAGTCGGGAGTACGAGCAGTACTTC
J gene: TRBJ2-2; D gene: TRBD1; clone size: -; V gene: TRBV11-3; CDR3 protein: CASSDRVLAGELFF; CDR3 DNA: TGTGCCAGCAGCGACAGGGTTTTGGCCGGGGAGCTGTTTTTT
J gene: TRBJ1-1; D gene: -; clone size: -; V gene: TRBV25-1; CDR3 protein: CASSQPGWGHTEAFF; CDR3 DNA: TGTGCCAGCAGTCAACCCGGGTGGGGACACACTGAAGCTTTCTTT
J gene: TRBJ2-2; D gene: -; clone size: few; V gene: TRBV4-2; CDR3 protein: CASSPVLANTGELFF; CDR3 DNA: TGTGCCAGCAGCCCCGTTCTAGCGAACACCGGGGAGCTGTTTTTT
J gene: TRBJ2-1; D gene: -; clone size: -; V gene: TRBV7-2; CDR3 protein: CASTPLGGKVVEQFF; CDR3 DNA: TGTGCCAGCACCCCCCTAGGAGGGAAAGTGGTTGAGCAGTTCTTC
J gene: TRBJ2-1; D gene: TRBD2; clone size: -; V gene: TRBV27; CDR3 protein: CASSPRLAGGFNEQFF; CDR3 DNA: TGTGCCAGCAGCCCCCGACTAGCGGGAGGGTTCAATGAGCAGTTCTTC
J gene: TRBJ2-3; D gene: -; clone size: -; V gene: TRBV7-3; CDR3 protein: CASSRNSGTDTQYF; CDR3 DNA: TGTGCCAGCAGCAGAAATTCTGGCACAGATACGCAGTATTTT
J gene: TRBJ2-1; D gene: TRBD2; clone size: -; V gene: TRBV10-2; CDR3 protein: CASSVPSGTYNEQFF; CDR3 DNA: TGCGCCAGCAGTGTTCCCAGCGGGACCTACAATGAGCAGTTCTTC
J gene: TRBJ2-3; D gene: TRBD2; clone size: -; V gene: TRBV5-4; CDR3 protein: CASSPVYSGSSTDTQYF; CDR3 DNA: TGTGCCAGCAGCCCAGTATATAGCGGGTCTAGCACAGATACGCAGTATTTT
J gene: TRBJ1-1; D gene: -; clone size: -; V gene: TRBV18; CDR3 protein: CASSPPNGGRNTEAFF; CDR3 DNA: TGTGCCAGCTCACCGCCAAATGGAGGACGGAACACTGAAGCTTTCTTT
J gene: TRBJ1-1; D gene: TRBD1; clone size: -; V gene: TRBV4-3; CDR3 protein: CASSHRDRGSTEAFF; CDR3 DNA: TGCGCCAGCAGCCACAGAGACAGGGGGAGCACTGAAGCTTTCTTT
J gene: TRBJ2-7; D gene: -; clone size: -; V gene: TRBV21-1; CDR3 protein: CASSKAEEATYEQYF; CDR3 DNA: TGTGCCAGCAGCAAAGCGGAGGAGGCTACCTACGAGCAGTACTTC
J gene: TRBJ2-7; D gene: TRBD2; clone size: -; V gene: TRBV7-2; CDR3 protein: CASSSGLAGGEQYF; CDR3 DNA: TGTGCCAGCAGCTCCGGATTAGCGGGTGGTGAGCAGTACTTC
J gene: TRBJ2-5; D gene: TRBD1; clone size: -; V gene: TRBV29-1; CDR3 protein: CSGGQVGETQYF; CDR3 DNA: TGCAGCGGGGGACAGGTCGGAGAGACCCAGTACTTC
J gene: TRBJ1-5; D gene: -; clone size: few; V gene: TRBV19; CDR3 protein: CASSIAGSTANIWPQHF; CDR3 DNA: TGTGCCAGTAGTATAGCAGGGTCGACAGCCAACATATGGCCCCAGCATTTT
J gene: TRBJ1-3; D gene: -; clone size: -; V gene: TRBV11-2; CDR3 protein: CASSLIPGFENTIYF; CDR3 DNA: TGTGCCAGCAGCTTAATTCCAGGGTTTGAAAACACCATATATTTT
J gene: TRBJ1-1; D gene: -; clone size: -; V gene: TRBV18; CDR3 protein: CASSLAGVLAFF; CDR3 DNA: TGTGCCAGCTCACTGGCTGGGGTTTTGGCTTTCTTT
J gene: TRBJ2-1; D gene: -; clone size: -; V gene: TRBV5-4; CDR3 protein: CASSLSGYNEQFF; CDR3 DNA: TGTGCCAGCAGCCTTAGCGGATACAATGAGCAGTTCTTC
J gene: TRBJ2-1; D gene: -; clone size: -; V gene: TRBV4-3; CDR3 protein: CASSQGYLGGSSYNEQFF; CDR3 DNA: TGCGCCAGCAGCCAAGGTTATTTAGGGGGGAGCTCCTACAATGAGCAGTTCTTC
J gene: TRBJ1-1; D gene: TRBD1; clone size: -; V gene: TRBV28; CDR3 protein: CASSRYTGDTEAFF; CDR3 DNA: TGTGCCAGCAGCCGCTATACAGGGGACACTGAAGCTTTCTTT
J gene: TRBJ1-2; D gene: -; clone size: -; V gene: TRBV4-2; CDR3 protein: CASSREDSVIYGYTF; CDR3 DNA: TGTGCCAGCAGCCGAGAGGACAGCGTCATCTATGGCTACACCTTC